This T cell receptor beta chain was found in a study of T cell repertoires in cytomegalovirus infection. In the study overall: CMV epitopes, recently identified HLA-C-restricted and well-studied HLA-B-restricted, were used. Matching HLA type, along with CMV infection, was indicated by public TCR beta signatures. The study, taken as a whole, reports: The study identified carriers of CMV plus the relevant HLA from cumulative public TCR beta family frequency. Dominating the ex vivo response were HLA-C-restricted CMV-specific TCR beta clonotypes.

The germline V gene encodes CDR1 SGHRS and CDR2 YFSETQ. J was trimmed by 0 bases and V by 4 bases; bases with no gene match: 3. The CDR3 totals 15 residues. Via MiXCR, TCRdb re-called the reads, giving one row per CDR3 protein. The sample holds about 570,000 distinct CDR3 sequences, just under 40% seen once. This clonotype was counted a few times. Its specificity is not known. The chain has TRBV5-1 and TRBJ2-1; 8 bases match TRBD2. Material: cultured PBMCs, obtained from culture after CMV antigen stimulation. The source of this sequence is a human donor in good health (CMV status not recorded). Some clones in this sample may be carry-over from other donors' samples. The DNA of the CDR3 is TGCGCCAGCAGCGCCGGGACTAGCTCCTACAATGAGCAGTTCTTC. Residues: CASSAGTSSYNEQFF.